These T cell receptor beta chains were read from a single sample in a study of T-cell memory formation after mild COVID-19. Using its own MiXCR run on the 5' RACE reads, TCRdb lists one record per CDR3 protein. This sample has fewer than 600,000 distinct CDR3 sequences, with roughly a fifth found just once. Material: PBMCs or a T cell subset sorted from them (not recorded which). These TCRs come from an adult woman who had mild COVID-19 (a few samples of this study predate the infection). Cell type and time point are not known. The CDR3 runs from the conserved cysteine through the conserved F or W. Each record gives: J gene, V gene, CDR3 protein.

>TRBJ1-1|TRBV12-3/TRBV12-4
CAASRDANTEAFF
>TRBJ2-1|TRBV2
CASQAGSSYNEQFF
>TRBJ2-3|TRBV12-3/TRBV12-4
CASTPGLARADTQYF
>TRBJ2-7|TRBV6-5
CASSAGPIPTYEQYF
>TRBJ2-1|TRBV6-2/TRBV6-3
CASSPTRRELHEQFF
>TRBJ2-7|TRBV5-1
CASSSFSGSSYEQYF
>TRBJ2-1|TRBV20-1
CSARAVGASGKIDEQFF
>TRBJ1-3|TRBV9
CASSGKGKSGNTIYF
>TRBJ1-2|TRBV5-1
CASSLVPWTNYGYTF
>TRBJ1-2|TRBV7-2
CASSWASGSPYGYTF
>TRBJ2-1|TRBV18
CASSPGGHEQFF
>TRBJ2-3|TRBV3-1
CASSHATDTQYF
>TRBJ2-5|TRBV27
CARSSGGAGLLETQYF
>TRBJ1-1|TRBV24-1
CATSDDLGDKKNTEAFF
>TRBJ1-2|TRBV7-8
CASSLADRTGLYYGYTF
>TRBJ2-5|TRBV11-3
CASSPEGLGLAETQYF
>TRBJ1-6|TRBV6-2/TRBV6-3
CASSYPANLHF
>TRBJ1-2|TRBV5-1
CASSSPGEANYGYTF
>TRBJ1-5|TRBV4-1
CASSHLEMTSRQPQHF
>TRBJ2-1|TRBV4-3
CASSQEVAANEQFF
>TRBJ2-7|TRBV30
CAWSVGYLQYF
>TRBJ2-3|TRBV3-1
CASSHTSRGTQYF
>TRBJ1-2|TRBV20-1
CSARAPGTGGRNYGYTF
>TRBJ2-7|TRBV6-5
CASNPTGSYEQYF
>TRBJ2-1|TRBV25-1
CASSPSGRTDNEQFF
>TRBJ2-1|TRBV4-1
CASKGFKRSTYNEQFF
>TRBJ2-7|TRBV10-3
CAISEGLAGVEQYF
>TRBJ2-7|TRBV12-3/TRBV12-4
CASSYLGILEQYF
>TRBJ2-7|TRBV7-6
CASSLEVAGFRKEQYF
>TRBJ2-7|TRBV9
CASSPGRAYEQYF
>TRBJ1-5|TRBV12-3/TRBV12-4
CASSPDGYSNQPQHF
>TRBJ2-1|TRBV10-2
CASNPRGGNEQFF
>TRBJ2-3|TRBV24-1
CATSGTSGRAKTDTQYF
>TRBJ2-7|TRBV19
CASTQGSSYEQYF
>TRBJ1-2|TRBV5-1
CASSNERGKNYGYTF
>TRBJ2-1|TRBV12-3/TRBV12-4
CASTLVPAEDNEQFF
>TRBJ2-1|TRBV15
CATSTDRGSYNEQFF
>TRBJ1-5|TRBV7-2
CASSLAGTGFNQPQHF
>TRBJ2-1|TRBV7-6
CASSAGTGRAEQFF
>TRBJ1-6|TRBV20-1
CSASLGPYNSPLHF
>TRBJ2-7|TRBV5-6
CASSLSDRPYEQYF
>TRBJ1-3|TRBV7-2
CASSFLTGSGNTIYF